This record covers a single T cell receptor (beta chain). Its antigen remains unidentified. Newly diagnosed, the hyperthyroidism patients had under 2 months' duration and were aged 18 to 65. Exclusion applied to patients with other autoimmune diseases, uncontrolled infections, pregnancy or lactation. Fresh peripheral blood (less than 11 ml) yielded the PBMCs. RNA transcripts were the source from which TCR beta CDR3 regions were amplified. The library came from an HTBI-primed first-round RT-PCR and a second-round multiplex PCR. One entry per CDR3 protein results from TCRdb running MiXCR on the multiplex PCR reads. The repertoire holds about 39,000 distinct CDR3 sequences, with 50% as singletons. These data originate in a study of Graves' ophthalmopathy and Graves' hyperthyroidism. Overall study results and limits: A 13-signature model separated ophthalmopathy from stable hyperthyroidism, roughly 86% sensitivity, around 81% specificity.

Unmatched junction bases numbered 14, after V lost 6 bases and J lost 8 bases. This CDR3 is 15 amino acids long. Germline CDR1 is MNHEY and CDR2 is SVGAGI. Input material: peripheral blood. The chain has TRBV6-5 and TRBJ1-1; 8 nucleotides line up with TRBD1. This TCR came from an adult woman with stable Graves' hyperthyroidism. In nucleotides, the CDR3 is TGTGCCAGCAGCCCCCCAGGAGGGACAGGAATGGAAGCTTTCTTT. It encodes CASSPPGGTGMEAFF.